This TCR beta chain was sequenced for a study of T cells in Graves' hyperthyroidism and ophthalmopathy. This clonotype occurred many times. The TCR beta CDR3 regions underwent amplification using RNA transcripts as the source. The primer set for the first-round RT-PCR of the TCR CDR3 was HTBI. TCRdb itself ran the multiplex PCR reads through MiXCR, one entry per CDR3 protein. In the table there are some 350,000 distinct CDR3 sequences, approximately 14% of which are singletons. CDR3 length: 15 residues. Germline V gives CDR1 MNHNS, CDR2 SASEGT. V lost 6 bases and J 1 base, leaving 15 bases between the germline ends.

The origin of this receptor is a woman aged 18-29 years with Graves' hyperthyroidism that later progressed to Graves' ophthalmopathy. What was sequenced was blood. The J gene is TRBJ1-1, the V gene TRBV6-1; possibly TRBD1 for D (6 bases). CDR3 protein: CASRKNTGPNTEAFF. The CDR3 DNA is TGTGCCAGCAGAAAGAATACAGGGCCGAACACTGAAGCTTTCTTT.